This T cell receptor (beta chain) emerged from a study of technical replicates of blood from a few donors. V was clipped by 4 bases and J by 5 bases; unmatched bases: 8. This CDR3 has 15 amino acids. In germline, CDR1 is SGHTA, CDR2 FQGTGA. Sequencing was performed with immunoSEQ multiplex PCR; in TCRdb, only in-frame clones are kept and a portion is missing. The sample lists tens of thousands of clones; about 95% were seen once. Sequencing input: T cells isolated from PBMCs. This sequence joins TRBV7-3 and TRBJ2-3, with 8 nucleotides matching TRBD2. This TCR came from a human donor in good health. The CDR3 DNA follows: TGTGCCAGCAGCTGGGGTAGCGGGAAACTAGATACGCAGTATTTT. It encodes CASSWGSGKLDTQYF.